The T cell receptor (beta chain) described here comes from a study of breast tumors, draining lymph nodes, adjacent tissues. Study-wide results and caveats: The lymph node origin of tumor T cells was framed as consistent with a hypothesis, not demonstrated. Luminal-like breast cancer showed significantly greater tumor-nontumor repertoire similarity than basal-like breast cancer did. Findings are consistent with lymph node origin and intratumoral expansion of most tumor T cells. Compared with lymph nodes, tumors were less diverse; compared with nontumor tissue, more.

This CDR3 has 14 amino acids. Germline lookup yields CDR1 SGHRS and CDR2 YFSETQ. As for this clonotype: Its specificity is unknown. At one of its ends the junction is not consistent with the germline gene, which may arise from a read error.

One entry per CDR3 protein results from TCRdb running MiXCR on the multiplex PCR reads. The sample carries around 12,000 distinct CDR3 sequences, roughly two thirds recorded once. The sequenced sample was tumor-adjacent breast tissue. This chain connects TRBV5-1 to TRBJ2-3; D tentatively reads TRBD1 or TRBD2 (6 bases each). The clonotype originates from a female donor with breast cancer. Some clones in this sample may be carry-over from other donors' samples. CDR3 nucleotides: TGCGCCAGCAGCCCTGGGGTGGGGGGACATACGCAGTACTTT. This sequence encodes CASSPGVGGHTQYF.